This T cell receptor (beta chain) was obtained from a study of T-cell memory formation after mild COVID-19. Study as a whole: TCR clusters were mostly donor specific. Regarding the study as a whole: Those CD4+ clones that contracted were mainly in CM and EM (CD8+ ones in EMRA). Certain responding clones were present in pre-infection memory, suggesting participation of cross-reactive memory.

5'RACE primed at constant segments yielded TCR alpha and TCR beta cDNA libraries bearing sample barcodes and UMIs. From the 5' RACE reads, TCRdb called clonotypes with MiXCR, one entry per CDR3 protein. The table includes 500,000 to 650,000 distinct CDR3 sequences, roughly 22% detected once. With regard to this clonotype: Its target is not known.

The CDR3 consists of 15 residues. In germline, CDR1 is KGHDR, CDR2 SFDVKD. After removal of 3 bases from V and 2 bases from J, the junction contained 4 bases not matched to a gene. The receptor's source is an adult woman who had mild COVID-19 (a few samples of this study predate the infection). Cell type and time point are not known. The sample was PBMCs or a T cell subset sorted from them (not recorded which). This rearrangement joins TRBV24-1 to TRBJ2-3, with 7 bases that match TRBD1. CDR3 region: CATSDRDSFTDTQYF. The CDR3 DNA reads as TGTGCCACCAGTGATCGGGACAGCTTCACAGATACGCAGTATTTT.